Listed below are T cell receptor beta chains from one sample, sequenced in a study of T cell repertoires in cytomegalovirus infection. TCRdb redid the calling of the reads with MiXCR, one entry per CDR3 protein. In the table there are roughly 160,000 distinct CDR3 sequences, less than 25% of which are singletons. These receptors have no known antigen. Specimen: CD8+ T cells from cultured PBMCs, collected from culture after CMV antigen stimulation. The receptors come from a human donor in good health (CMV status not recorded). Some clones in this sample may be carry-over from other donors' samples. Each CDR3 is given with its conserved first and last residue. A D gene is named only where the DNA matches it firmly. The size of a clone is reported for some rows only, either as once, few or many, or as a class for expanded clones.

v_call: TRBV6-6; clone_size: many; j_call: TRBJ2-5; d_call: .; cdr3_aa: CASTPGTLQETQYF; cdr3_nt: TGTGCCAGCACACCAGGGACTTTACAAGAGACCCAGTACTTC
v_call: TRBV4-2; clone_size: .; j_call: TRBJ2-1; d_call: .; cdr3_aa: CASSQDNGNEQFF; cdr3_nt: TGTGCCAGCAGCCAAGATAATGGCAATGAGCAGTTCTTC
v_call: TRBV7-9; clone_size: few; j_call: TRBJ1-5; d_call: TRBD1; cdr3_aa: CASSFEGASNQPQHF; cdr3_nt: TGTGCCAGCAGCTTCGAGGGGGCGAGCAATCAGCCCCAGCATTTT
v_call: TRBV7-2; clone_size: few; j_call: TRBJ2-1; d_call: TRBD1; cdr3_aa: CAAGTDNYNEQFF; cdr3_nt: TGTGCCGCTGGGACAGACAACTACAATGAGCAGTTCTTC
v_call: TRBV7-2; clone_size: .; j_call: TRBJ2-5; d_call: .; cdr3_aa: CASSLGGVSRGLYQETQYF; cdr3_nt: TGTGCCAGCAGCTTAGGAGGGGTTTCGCGGGGACTGTACCAAGAGACCCAGTACTTC
v_call: TRBV11-2; clone_size: .; j_call: TRBJ2-7; d_call: .; cdr3_aa: CASSPRGVDEQYF; cdr3_nt: TGTGCCAGCAGTCCTAGGGGTGTGGACGAGCAGTACTTC
v_call: TRBV27; clone_size: few; j_call: TRBJ1-1; d_call: .; cdr3_aa: CASSPRNLMNTEAFF; cdr3_nt: TGTGCCAGCAGTCCCCGGAACCTCATGAACACTGAAGCTTTCTTT
v_call: TRBV7-9; clone_size: .; j_call: TRBJ1-1; d_call: TRBD1; cdr3_aa: CASSPRDRGPEAFF; cdr3_nt: TGTGCCAGCAGCCCCCGGGACAGGGGGCCAGAAGCTTTCTTT
v_call: TRBV3-1; clone_size: .; j_call: TRBJ2-5; d_call: TRBD1; cdr3_aa: CASSPTGGFVTQYF; cdr3_nt: TGTGCCAGCAGCCCCACAGGGGGCTTTGTGACCCAGTACTTC
v_call: TRBV27; clone_size: .; j_call: TRBJ2-7; d_call: TRBD1; cdr3_aa: CASKGTGGYEQYF; cdr3_nt: TGTGCCAGCAAGGGGACAGGGGGCTACGAGCAGTACTTC
v_call: TRBV4-1; clone_size: .; j_call: TRBJ2-1; d_call: TRBD2; cdr3_aa: CASRPLSGQAYNEQFF; cdr3_nt: TGCGCCAGCAGACCTCTTAGCGGGCAGGCCTACAATGAGCAGTTCTTC
v_call: TRBV4-1; clone_size: few; j_call: TRBJ2-3; d_call: .; cdr3_aa: CASSQVTGLGDTQYF; cdr3_nt: TGCGCCAGCAGCCAAGTGACAGGTCTGGGAGATACGCAGTATTTT
v_call: TRBV11-1; clone_size: .; j_call: TRBJ1-5; d_call: .; cdr3_aa: CASSPGLGNQPQHF; cdr3_nt: TGTGCCAGCAGTCCAGGACTAGGCAATCAGCCCCAGCATTTT
v_call: TRBV24-1; clone_size: .; j_call: TRBJ2-1; d_call: .; cdr3_aa: CATSTGAEYNEQFF; cdr3_nt: TGTGCCACCAGTACGGGGGCCGAGTACAATGAGCAGTTCTTC
v_call: TRBV7-2; clone_size: few; j_call: TRBJ2-7; d_call: .; cdr3_aa: CASSLWASESYEQYF; cdr3_nt: TGTGCCAGCAGCTTATGGGCTAGCGAGTCCTACGAGCAGTACTTC
v_call: TRBV7-2; clone_size: .; j_call: TRBJ2-1; d_call: .; cdr3_aa: CASSLRLWLDNEQFF; cdr3_nt: TGTGCCAGCAGCTTAAGGCTTTGGCTGGACAATGAGCAGTTCTTC
v_call: TRBV7-6; clone_size: few; j_call: TRBJ1-5; d_call: TRBD1; cdr3_aa: CASSERGRGTNQPQHF; cdr3_nt: TGTGCCAGCAGCGAGAGGGGCAGGGGGACCAATCAGCCCCAGCATTTT
v_call: TRBV27; clone_size: few; j_call: TRBJ2-1; d_call: .; cdr3_aa: CASSSGREQFF; cdr3_nt: TGTGCCAGCAGTAGTGGACGAGAGCAGTTCTTC
v_call: TRBV20-1; clone_size: few; j_call: TRBJ2-1; d_call: .; cdr3_aa: CSANGRAGGGEQFF; cdr3_nt: TGCAGTGCTAACGGACGGGCCGGAGGTGGTGAGCAGTTCTTC
v_call: TRBV7-9; clone_size: .; j_call: TRBJ1-2; d_call: .; cdr3_aa: CASRGSYGYTF; cdr3_nt: TGTGCCAGCAGGGGTTCCTATGGCTACACCTTC
v_call: TRBV2; clone_size: few; j_call: TRBJ2-7; d_call: TRBD1; cdr3_aa: CASSERTGGVLNDF; cdr3_nt: TGTGCCAGCAGTGAAAGGACAGGGGGGGTCCTTAATGACTTC
v_call: TRBV19; clone_size: .; j_call: TRBJ1-3; d_call: .; cdr3_aa: CASSMGPGFKDSGNTIYF; cdr3_nt: TGTGCCAGTAGTATGGGCCCGGGGTTTAAGGACTCTGGAAACACCATATATTTT
v_call: TRBV10-2; clone_size: .; j_call: TRBJ2-1; d_call: TRBD2; cdr3_aa: CASSPKGLAVPLSYNEQFF; cdr3_nt: TGCGCCAGCAGTCCAAAGGGGCTAGCGGTACCTCTCTCCTACAATGAGCAGTTCTTC
v_call: TRBV4-1; clone_size: few; j_call: TRBJ2-1; d_call: .; cdr3_aa: CASSPTPLDYNEQFF; cdr3_nt: TGCGCCAGCAGCCCCACCCCCCTTGACTACAATGAGCAGTTCTTC
v_call: TRBV5-6; clone_size: few; j_call: TRBJ2-5; d_call: TRBD1; cdr3_aa: CASSLATQGAQKETQYF; cdr3_nt: TGTGCCAGCAGCTTGGCTACCCAGGGGGCGCAAAAAGAGACCCAGTACTTC
v_call: TRBV6-5; clone_size: few; j_call: TRBJ2-3; d_call: TRBD2; cdr3_aa: CASSYSTGGATDTQYF; cdr3_nt: TGTGCCAGCAGTTACTCGACCGGGGGGGCAACAGATACGCAGTATTTT
v_call: TRBV6-2/TRBV6-3; clone_size: .; j_call: TRBJ2-7; d_call: .; cdr3_aa: CASSYSFEQYF; cdr3_nt: TGTGCCAGCAGTTATTCTTTCGAGCAGTACTTC
v_call: TRBV5-6; clone_size: .; j_call: TRBJ2-1; d_call: .; cdr3_aa: CASSLEGISGYNEQFF; cdr3_nt: TGTGCCAGCAGCCTCGAGGGGATATCGGGGTACAATGAGCAGTTCTTC
v_call: TRBV7-9; clone_size: few; j_call: TRBJ2-5; d_call: .; cdr3_aa: CASSLSDTLRDETQYF; cdr3_nt: TGTGCCAGCAGCTTATCCGATACACTCCGTGACGAGACCCAGTACTTC
v_call: TRBV4-3; clone_size: few; j_call: TRBJ1-3; d_call: .; cdr3_aa: CASSQDMAGSGNTIYF; cdr3_nt: TGCGCCAGCAGCCAAGATATGGCCGGAAGTGGAAACACCATATATTTT
v_call: TRBV7-2; clone_size: few; j_call: TRBJ2-7; d_call: .; cdr3_aa: CASSLTGRDVDEQYF; cdr3_nt: TGTGCCAGCAGCTTGACTGGCAGGGACGTCGACGAGCAGTACTTC
v_call: TRBV6-5; clone_size: .; j_call: TRBJ1-1; d_call: .; cdr3_aa: CASSAPGQNTEAFF; cdr3_nt: TGTGCCAGCAGTGCGCCGGGACAGAACACTGAAGCTTTCTTT
v_call: TRBV7-8; clone_size: once; j_call: TRBJ2-5; d_call: TRBD2; cdr3_aa: CASSLGAGGPKETQYF; cdr3_nt: TGTGCCAGCAGCTTAGGGGCGGGGGGGCCAAAAGAGACCCAGTACTTC
v_call: TRBV7-2; clone_size: .; j_call: TRBJ2-5; d_call: .; cdr3_aa: CASSRPTTGTRGETQYF; cdr3_nt: TGTGCCAGCAGCCGTCCCACTACCGGCACCCGGGGGGAGACCCAGTACTTC
v_call: TRBV7-8; clone_size: .; j_call: TRBJ1-5; d_call: .; cdr3_aa: CASSLRAGSNQPQHF; cdr3_nt: TGTGCCAGCAGCTTACGGGCGGGGAGCAATCAGCCCCAGCATTTT
v_call: TRBV5-5; clone_size: few; j_call: TRBJ2-7; d_call: .; cdr3_aa: CASSGGIHEQYF; cdr3_nt: TGTGCCAGCAGTGGGGGGATCCATGAGCAGTACTTC
v_call: TRBV7-2; clone_size: .; j_call: TRBJ1-1; d_call: .; cdr3_aa: CASSRGQGRLNTEAFF; cdr3_nt: TGTGCCAGCAGCCGGGGTCAGGGGAGACTGAACACTGAAGCTTTCTTT
v_call: TRBV12-3/TRBV12-4; clone_size: few; j_call: TRBJ1-5; d_call: TRBD1; cdr3_aa: CASRGQGGQPQHF; cdr3_nt: TGTGCCAGCAGGGGACAAGGGGGCCAGCCCCAGCATTTT
v_call: TRBV10-2; clone_size: .; j_call: TRBJ2-1; d_call: .; cdr3_aa: CASKEGSYNEQFF; cdr3_nt: TGCGCCAGCAAGGAGGGGAGCTACAATGAGCAGTTCTTC
v_call: TRBV10-3; clone_size: .; j_call: TRBJ2-5; d_call: TRBD1; cdr3_aa: CATGTGNQETQYF; cdr3_nt: TGTGCCACCGGGACAGGGAACCAAGAGACCCAGTACTTC
v_call: TRBV6-5; clone_size: .; j_call: TRBJ2-7; d_call: TRBD1; cdr3_aa: CASSVGTGSYEQYF; cdr3_nt: TGTGCCAGCAGTGTGGGGACAGGCTCCTACGAGCAGTACTTC
v_call: TRBV6-5; clone_size: few; j_call: TRBJ1-2; d_call: .; cdr3_aa: CASSYSGDQRYGYTF; cdr3_nt: TGTGCCAGCAGTTACTCGGGGGACCAGCGCTATGGCTACACCTTC
v_call: TRBV14; clone_size: .; j_call: TRBJ1-1; d_call: .; cdr3_aa: CASSQDPDLMNTEAFF; cdr3_nt: TGTGCCAGCAGCCAAGATCCGGATTTGATGAACACTGAAGCTTTCTTT